These 10 T cell receptor beta chains came from one sample sequenced in a study of T cells in tumors after PD-1 blockade. Profiling relied on immunoSEQ multiplex PCR, and the TCRdb table lists in-frame clones only, not all of them. The table lists 55,000 to 70,000 clones, about four fifths of them singletons. Source: PBMCs, taken before anti-PD-1 treatment. The receptors were sampled from a human donor with basal cell carcinoma.

The chain employs TRBV30 and TRBJ2-1; a possible D gene is TRBD1 (5 bases). The CDR3 covers 13 residues. The V gene's germline CDR1 is GTSNPN and CDR2 SVGIG (reference sequence). V was shortened by 2 bases and J by 3 bases, with 8 bases between the two germline ends. The CDR3 is CAWSKQDYNEQFF. The CDR3 DNA sequence: TGTGCCTGGAGTAAACAGGACTACAATGAGCAGTTCTTC.

The chain joins TRBV9 to TRBJ1-2, with 9 bases that match TRBD1. Trimming cost V 2 bases and J 11 bases; bases outside gene matches: 7. Germline CDR1 and CDR2: SGDLS and YYNGEE. The CDR3 totals 13 residues. The CDR3 DNA reads TGTGCCAGCAGCGTTGGACAGGGGTGGGTTTACACCTTC. Its protein is CASSVGQGWVYTF. The variable domain in full, completed from reference TRBV9 and TRBJ1-2, reads DSGVTQTPKHLITATGQRVTLRCSPRSGDLSVYWYQQSLDQGLQFLIQYYNGEERAKGNILERFSAQQFPDLHSELNLSSLELGDSALYFCASSVGQGWVYTFGSGTRLTVV.

This rearrangement joins TRBV7-6 to TRBJ2-3; D gene ambiguous. The CDR3 is made up of 14 amino acids. V was cut by 1 base and J by 3 bases, with 8 bases left in between. CDR1 and CDR2 from the germline V gene are SGHVS and FNYEAQ. The CDR3 DNA sequence: TGTGCCAGCAGCTTAGGTCCGAAGACAGATACGCAGTATTTT. It encodes CASSLGPKTDTQYF.

This chain links TRBV6-4 with TRBJ1-5; 7 bases are a match to TRBD1. Looked up from germline, CDR1 is MRHNA and CDR2 is SNTAGT. CDR3 length equals 16 residues. The J segment lost 1 base and the V segment lost 1 base, leaving 4 bases of the junction unmatched. The CDR3 coding sequence is TGTGCCAGCAGTGACTACCACAGGGGAAGCAATCAGCCCCAGCATTTT. Amino acid sequence: CASSDYHRGSNQPQHF.

J is TRBJ1-1 and V is TRBV7-8; 8 nucleotides match TRBD1. The trim removed 5 bases at V and 2 bases at J, leaving 10 bases unmatched. Germline V gene sequence: CDR1 SGHVS, CDR2 FQNEAQ. The CDR3 runs to 16 residues. CDR3 bases: TGTGCCAGCAGCCTATGGACAGGGCTGGGCAACACTGAAGCTTTCTTT. It codes for CASSLWTGLGNTEAFF.

CDR3 DNA sequence: TGTGCCAGCAGGGGCGGAGGAAATCAGCCCCAGCATTTT. Protein: CASRGGGNQPQHF. This chain links TRBV6-5 with TRBJ1-5; D unclear. V shed 6 bases and J shed 4 bases, with 10 bases lying between them. In germline, CDR1 is MNHEY, CDR2 SVGAGI. The CDR3 totals 13 residues.

The V call is TRBV19, the J call TRBJ1-5; possibly TRBD1 for D (5 bases). CDR1 is LNHDA and CDR2 is SQIVND in the germline V gene (reference sequence). The CDR3 length is 16 residues. Trimming stripped 4 bases from V and 0 bases from J, with 13 bases between. In DNA form, the CDR3 reads TGTGCCAGTAGTAGGATCGGACAAAATAGCAATCAGCCCCAGCATTTT. Protein: CASSRIGQNSNQPQHF.

The V and J genes are TRBV28 and TRBJ1-2; a possible D gene is TRBD1 (5 bases). The CDR3 totals 13 residues. Germline CDR1 is MDHEN and CDR2 is SYDVKM. The V end was cut by 5 bases, the J end by 5 bases, with 12 bases between. Written as DNA, the CDR3 is TGTGCCAGCAGTCCCTCGGGGGGATATGGCTACACCTTC. This sequence encodes CASSPSGGYGYTF.

The V gene is TRBV7-9, the J gene TRBJ2-5; D call uncertain. Germline CDR1 and CDR2: SEHNR and FQNEAQ (reference sequence). There are 15 residues in the CDR3. Trimming left V 5 bases short and J 1 base short, with 14 bases between. Here the CDR3 reads CASSQTVGLQETQYF. The DNA of the CDR3 is TGTGCCAGCAGCCAAACCGTAGGGCTCCAAGAGACCCAGTACTTC.

V gene TRBV18 combines with J gene TRBJ1-2, with D perhaps matching TRBD1 (6 bases). The CDR3 is made up of 15 amino acids. Germline V gene lookup returns CDR1 KGHSH and CDR2 LQKENI. V dropped 0 bases and J dropped 5 bases, with 13 bases sitting between them. The CDR3 spells CASSPPGAPWYGYTF. CDR3 in DNA: TGTGCCAGCTCACCACCGGGGGCCCCTTGGTATGGCTACACCTTC.